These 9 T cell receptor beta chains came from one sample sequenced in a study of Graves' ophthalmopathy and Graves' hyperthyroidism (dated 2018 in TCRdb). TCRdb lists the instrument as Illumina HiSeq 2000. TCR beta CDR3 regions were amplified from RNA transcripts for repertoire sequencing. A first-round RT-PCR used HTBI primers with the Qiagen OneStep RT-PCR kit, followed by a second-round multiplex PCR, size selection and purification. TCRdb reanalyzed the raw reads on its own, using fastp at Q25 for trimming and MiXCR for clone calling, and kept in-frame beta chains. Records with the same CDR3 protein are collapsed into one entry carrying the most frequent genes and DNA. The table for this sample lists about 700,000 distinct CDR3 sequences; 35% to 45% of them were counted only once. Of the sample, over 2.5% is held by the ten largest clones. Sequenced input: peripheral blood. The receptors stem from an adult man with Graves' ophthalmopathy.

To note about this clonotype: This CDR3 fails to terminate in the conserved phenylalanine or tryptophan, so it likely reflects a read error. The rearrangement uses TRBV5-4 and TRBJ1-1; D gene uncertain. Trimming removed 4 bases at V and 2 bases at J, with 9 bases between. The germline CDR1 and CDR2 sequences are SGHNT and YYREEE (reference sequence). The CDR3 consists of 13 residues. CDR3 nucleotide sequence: TGTGCCAGCAGCCAAGTTGTCAACACTGAAGCTTTCCTT. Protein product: CASSQVVNTEAFL.

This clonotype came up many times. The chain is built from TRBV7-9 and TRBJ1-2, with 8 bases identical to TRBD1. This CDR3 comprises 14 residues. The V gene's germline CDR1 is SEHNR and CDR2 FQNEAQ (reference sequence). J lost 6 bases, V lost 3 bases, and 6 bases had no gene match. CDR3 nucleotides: TGTGCCAGCAGCTTGCTCACAGGGGGAAATGGCTACACCTTC. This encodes CASSLLTGGNGYTF.

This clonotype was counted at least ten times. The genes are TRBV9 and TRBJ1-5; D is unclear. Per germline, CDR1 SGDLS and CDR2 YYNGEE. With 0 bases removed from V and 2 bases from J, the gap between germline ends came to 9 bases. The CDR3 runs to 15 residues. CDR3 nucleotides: TGTGCCAGCAGCGTAGGTGCTTCCCGCAATCAGCCCCAGCATTTT. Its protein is CASSVGASRNQPQHF.

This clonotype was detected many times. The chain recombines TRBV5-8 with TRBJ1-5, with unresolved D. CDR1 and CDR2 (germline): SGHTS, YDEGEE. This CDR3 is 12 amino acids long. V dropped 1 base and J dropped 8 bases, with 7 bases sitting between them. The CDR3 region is CASSLIGEPQHF. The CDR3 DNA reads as TGTGCCAGCAGCTTGATCGGGGAGCCCCAGCATTTT.

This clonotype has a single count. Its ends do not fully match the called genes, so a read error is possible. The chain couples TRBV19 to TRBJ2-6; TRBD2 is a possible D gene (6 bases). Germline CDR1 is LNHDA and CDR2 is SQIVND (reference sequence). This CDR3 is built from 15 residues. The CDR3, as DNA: TGTGCCAGTAGTGGGGGGATGGGTTGGGCGGGCACTGAAGCTTTC. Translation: CASSGGMGWAGTEAF.

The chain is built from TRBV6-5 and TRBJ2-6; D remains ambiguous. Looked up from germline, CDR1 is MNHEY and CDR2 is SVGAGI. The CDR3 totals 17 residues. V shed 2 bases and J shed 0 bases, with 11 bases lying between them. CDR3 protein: CASSYLSSHSGANVLTF. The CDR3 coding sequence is TGTGCCAGCAGTTACCTGAGTAGCCACTCTGGGGCCAACGTCCTGACTTTC.

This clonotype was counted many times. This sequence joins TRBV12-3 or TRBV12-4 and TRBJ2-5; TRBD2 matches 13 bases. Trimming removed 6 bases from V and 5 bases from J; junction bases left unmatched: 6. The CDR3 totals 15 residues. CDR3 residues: CASRETSGRWETQYF. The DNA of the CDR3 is TGTGCCAGCAGGGAGACTAGCGGGAGGTGGGAGACCCAGTACTTC.

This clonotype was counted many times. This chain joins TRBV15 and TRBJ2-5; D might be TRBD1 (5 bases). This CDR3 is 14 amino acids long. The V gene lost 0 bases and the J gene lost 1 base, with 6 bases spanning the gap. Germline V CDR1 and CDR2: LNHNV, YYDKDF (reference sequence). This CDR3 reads CATSRDRAQETQYF. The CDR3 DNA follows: TGTGCCACCAGCAGAGACAGGGCCCAAGAGACCCAGTACTTC. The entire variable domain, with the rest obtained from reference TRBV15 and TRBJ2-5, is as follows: DAMVIQNPRYQVTQFGKPVTLSCSQTLNHNVMYWYQQKSSQAPKLLFHYYDKDFNNEADTPDNFQSRRPNTSFCFLDIRSPGLGDTAMYLCATSRDRAQETQYFGPGTRLLVL.

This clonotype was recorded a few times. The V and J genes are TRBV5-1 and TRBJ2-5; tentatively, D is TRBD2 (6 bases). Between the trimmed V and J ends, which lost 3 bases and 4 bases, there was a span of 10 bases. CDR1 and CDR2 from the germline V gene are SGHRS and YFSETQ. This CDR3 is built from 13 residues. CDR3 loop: CASSSRERETQYF. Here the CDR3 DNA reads TGCGCCAGCAGCTCTCGGGAGAGAGAGACCCAGTACTTC.